These T cell receptor beta chains were read from a single sample in a study of T cell responses to AZD1222 COVID-19 vaccine. This table comes from immunoSEQ multiplex PCR, and its TCRdb copy is limited to in-frame clones, with some not included. The sample lists 90,000 to 100,000 clones, roughly 90% seen once, with 6.5% to 8% in the top ten. The sequenced sample was peripheral blood, obtained on day 0 of AZD1222 vaccination. Receptors originate from an adult in good health. CDR3s include the opening cysteine and the closing phenylalanine or tryptophan. A D gene is named only where the DNA matches it firmly. The size field is filled for only some rows; it gives once, few, many or a size class.

CDR3nt: TGTGCCACGGGAGGTGGGAGCTCTACTGGAAACACCATATATTTT
CDR3aa: CATGGGSSTGNTIYF
v_gene: TRBV5-5
abundance: NA
j_gene: TRBJ1-3
d_gene: NA

CDR3nt: TGTGCCAGCAGCCAAGTAGGAGGACAGGGGGCGCGTGAGCAGTACTTC
CDR3aa: CASSQVGGQGAREQYF
v_gene: TRBV14
abundance: NA
j_gene: TRBJ2-7
d_gene: TRBD1

CDR3nt: TGTGCCAGCAGTCAGAGACTAGCGGGGGAGGAAGAGACCCAGTACTTC
CDR3aa: CASSQRLAGEEETQYF
v_gene: TRBV27
abundance: NA
j_gene: TRBJ2-5
d_gene: TRBD2

CDR3nt: TGTGCCAGCAGTTACGCCAGGATCACCGGGGAGCTGTTTTTT
CDR3aa: CASSYARITGELFF
v_gene: TRBV6-5
abundance: NA
j_gene: TRBJ2-2
d_gene: NA

CDR3nt: TGTGCCAGCAGCCCTATGGGGCGGGAATTCTACGAGCAGTACTTC
CDR3aa: CASSPMGREFYEQYF
v_gene: TRBV6-2/TRBV6-3
abundance: NA
j_gene: TRBJ2-7
d_gene: NA

CDR3nt: TGTGCCAGCAGCTTTAGCGGGGGGGACTACGAGCAGTACTTC
CDR3aa: CASSFSGGDYEQYF
v_gene: TRBV7-2
abundance: NA
j_gene: TRBJ2-7
d_gene: TRBD2

CDR3nt: TGTGCCAGCAGCCCCGGGGTCCGCGATGAGCAGTTCTTC
CDR3aa: CASSPGVRDEQFF
v_gene: TRBV7-3
abundance: once
j_gene: TRBJ2-1
d_gene: NA

CDR3nt: TGCGCCAGCAGCTTGATAGCGGGAGACGGCGACGAGCAGTACTTC
CDR3aa: CASSLIAGDGDEQYF
v_gene: TRBV5-1
abundance: NA
j_gene: TRBJ2-7
d_gene: TRBD2

CDR3nt: TGTGCCAGTAGTATTGACACAGACTATGGCTACACCTTC
CDR3aa: CASSIDTDYGYTF
v_gene: TRBV19
abundance: NA
j_gene: TRBJ1-2
d_gene: NA

CDR3nt: TGTGCCAGCAGGATACCTGAGGGTGAGCAGTTCTTC
CDR3aa: CASRIPEGEQFF
v_gene: TRBV12-3/TRBV12-4
abundance: NA
j_gene: TRBJ2-1
d_gene: NA

CDR3nt: TGTGCCGGCAGCCCAACCGGGACTAGCGGGGGAGGGGAGCAGTTCTTC
CDR3aa: CAGSPTGTSGGGEQFF
v_gene: TRBV9
abundance: NA
j_gene: TRBJ2-1
d_gene: TRBD2

CDR3nt: TGTGCCACCAGCTACCCAGGGGGGGGAGCCAAAAACATTCAGTACTTC
CDR3aa: CATSYPGGGAKNIQYF
v_gene: TRBV15
abundance: few
j_gene: TRBJ2-4
d_gene: NA

CDR3nt: TGTGCCAGCTCACCGCGGGACACTGAAGCTTTCTTT
CDR3aa: CASSPRDTEAFF
v_gene: TRBV18
abundance: NA
j_gene: TRBJ1-1
d_gene: NA

CDR3nt: TGTGCCAGCACCGCCGCATATCGGACTCTCGGCGGGGAGCTGTTTTTT
CDR3aa: CASTAAYRTLGGELFF
v_gene: TRBV27
abundance: NA
j_gene: TRBJ2-2
d_gene: NA

CDR3nt: TGCGCCAGCAGCTGGGACACCCGAAACACTGAAGCTTTCTTT
CDR3aa: CASSWDTRNTEAFF
v_gene: TRBV5-1
abundance: once
j_gene: TRBJ1-1
d_gene: NA

CDR3nt: TGTGCCAGCAGCCAAGTCGGACAGGCGAACACTGAAGCTTTCTTT
CDR3aa: CASSQVGQANTEAFF
v_gene: TRBV4-2
abundance: NA
j_gene: TRBJ1-1
d_gene: TRBD1

CDR3nt: TGTGCCACCAGCAGAGGGGGTGGGGGCTCCTACAATGAGCAGTTCTTC
CDR3aa: CATSRGGGGSYNEQFF
v_gene: TRBV15
abundance: NA
j_gene: TRBJ2-1
d_gene: NA

CDR3nt: TGCGCCAGCAGCCCAAACCAACAGGGGGATACGCAGTATTTT
CDR3aa: CASSPNQQGDTQYF
v_gene: TRBV5-1
abundance: NA
j_gene: TRBJ2-3
d_gene: TRBD1

CDR3nt: TGTGCCAGCAGAGACCGACGAGATCATTCTGGAAACACCATATATTTT
CDR3aa: CASRDRRDHSGNTIYF
v_gene: TRBV2
abundance: NA
j_gene: TRBJ1-3
d_gene: NA

CDR3nt: TGTGCCAGCAGCGGGGAGTTCTCCTACGAGCAGTACTTC
CDR3aa: CASSGEFSYEQYF
v_gene: TRBV2
abundance: NA
j_gene: TRBJ2-7
d_gene: NA

CDR3nt: TGTGCCAGCAGCGCCGACAGGGGTTATCAGCCCCAGCATTTT
CDR3aa: CASSADRGYQPQHF
v_gene: TRBV6-5
abundance: NA
j_gene: TRBJ1-5
d_gene: TRBD1

CDR3nt: TGTGCCAGCAGCCGGGACACGAGCTCCTACAATGAGCAGTTCTTC
CDR3aa: CASSRDTSSYNEQFF
v_gene: TRBV7-3
abundance: NA
j_gene: TRBJ2-1
d_gene: NA

CDR3nt: TGTGCCAGCTCACCACCGGGGGGCTCTGAAAAACTGTTTTTT
CDR3aa: CASSPPGGSEKLFF
v_gene: TRBV18
abundance: NA
j_gene: TRBJ1-4
d_gene: NA

CDR3nt: TGTGCCAGCAGTGCTGGGTTTGTTATCAATCAGCCCCAGCATTTT
CDR3aa: CASSAGFVINQPQHF
v_gene: TRBV2
abundance: NA
j_gene: TRBJ1-5
d_gene: NA

CDR3nt: TGTGCCAGCAGCTTGGACCCAGGGGCCGGTCGGCCCCAGCATTTT
CDR3aa: CASSLDPGAGRPQHF
v_gene: TRBV5-5
abundance: NA
j_gene: TRBJ1-5
d_gene: NA

CDR3nt: TGCAGCGTTGTAGCGTCTTCGAGACAGAGAAACAATGAGCAGTTCTTC
CDR3aa: CSVVASSRQRNNEQFF
v_gene: TRBV29-1
abundance: NA
j_gene: TRBJ2-1
d_gene: NA

CDR3nt: TGTGCCAGCTCACCGGTTCCGGGACAGATCAATGAGCAGTTCTTC
CDR3aa: CASSPVPGQINEQFF
v_gene: TRBV18
abundance: NA
j_gene: TRBJ2-1
d_gene: TRBD1

CDR3nt: TGTGCCTGGACCAATTGGGGAGGCCGTGGAGGCTACACCTTC
CDR3aa: CAWTNWGGRGGYTF
v_gene: TRBV30
abundance: NA
j_gene: TRBJ1-2
d_gene: NA

CDR3nt: TGTGCCACCAGCAGGAGGGGGTCTGGGGCCAACGTCCTGACTTTC
CDR3aa: CATSRRGSGANVLTF
v_gene: TRBV15
abundance: NA
j_gene: TRBJ2-6
d_gene: NA

CDR3nt: TGTGCCAGCAGTTACTCGAAACTAGCGGGGGACATTCAGTACTTC
CDR3aa: CASSYSKLAGDIQYF
v_gene: TRBV6-5
abundance: NA
j_gene: TRBJ2-4
d_gene: TRBD2

CDR3nt: TGTGCCAGCAGTTCTACAGGGGGCTACACCTTC
CDR3aa: CASSSTGGYTF
v_gene: TRBV28
abundance: NA
j_gene: TRBJ1-2
d_gene: NA

CDR3nt: TGTGCCAGCAGCCCACAACAGGATAGGAGGCAGCCCCAGCATTTT
CDR3aa: CASSPQQDRRQPQHF
v_gene: TRBV7-2
abundance: NA
j_gene: TRBJ1-5
d_gene: NA

CDR3nt: TGTGCCAGCAGCCAAGGGCGAAATAGCAATCAGCCCCAGCATTTT
CDR3aa: CASSQGRNSNQPQHF
v_gene: TRBV7-8
abundance: NA
j_gene: TRBJ1-5
d_gene: NA

CDR3nt: TGTGCCAGCAGCTTAACTAGGGGAATTTCTGGAAACACCATATATTTT
CDR3aa: CASSLTRGISGNTIYF
v_gene: TRBV7-2
abundance: NA
j_gene: TRBJ1-3
d_gene: NA

CDR3nt: TGTGCCAGTAGTATCGGGGACCTTAGGGCCTACGAGCAGTACTTC
CDR3aa: CASSIGDLRAYEQYF
v_gene: TRBV19
abundance: NA
j_gene: TRBJ2-7
d_gene: NA

CDR3nt: TGTGCCAGCAGTTACCAATCTGTGGGAGGCTATGGCTACACCTTC
CDR3aa: CASSYQSVGGYGYTF
v_gene: TRBV6-2/TRBV6-3
abundance: once
j_gene: TRBJ1-2
d_gene: NA

CDR3nt: TGTGCCAGCAGCCCTACCGGGACAGACCCATATCAGTACTTC
CDR3aa: CASSPTGTDPYQYF
v_gene: TRBV9
abundance: NA
j_gene: TRBJ2-4
d_gene: TRBD1

CDR3nt: TGTGCCACCAGTGACAACTCCTACGAGCAGTACTTC
CDR3aa: CATSDNSYEQYF
v_gene: TRBV24-1
abundance: NA
j_gene: TRBJ2-7
d_gene: NA

CDR3nt: TGTGCCAGCAGCCCGGACAGGGAAGGGAGCTCCTATAATTCACCCCTCCACTTT
CDR3aa: CASSPDREGSSYNSPLHF
v_gene: TRBV5-4
abundance: NA
j_gene: TRBJ1-6
d_gene: TRBD1

CDR3nt: TGTGCCAGCAGCTTGACGGGACAGGGGGCCGCCCGGGCCCAAGAGACCCAGTACTTC
CDR3aa: CASSLTGQGAARAQETQYF
v_gene: TRBV5-4
abundance: NA
j_gene: TRBJ2-5
d_gene: TRBD1

CDR3nt: TGTGCCAGCAGCTTAGGTAGGCTCACAGATACGCAGTATTTT
CDR3aa: CASSLGRLTDTQYF
v_gene: TRBV7-2
abundance: NA
j_gene: TRBJ2-3
d_gene: NA

CDR3nt: TGTGCCAGCAGCTTAGATTGGGCCGGACGGTATGGCTACACCTTC
CDR3aa: CASSLDWAGRYGYTF
v_gene: TRBV7-8
abundance: NA
j_gene: TRBJ1-2
d_gene: NA

CDR3nt: TGTGCCAGCAGCACGGGGGGCCTGAACACTGAAGCTTTCTTT
CDR3aa: CASSTGGLNTEAFF
v_gene: TRBV5-4
abundance: NA
j_gene: TRBJ1-1
d_gene: NA

CDR3nt: TGTGCCAGTAGTGAGGACAGGGGGCTCTCAAACGAGCAGTACTTC
CDR3aa: CASSEDRGLSNEQYF
v_gene: TRBV19
abundance: NA
j_gene: TRBJ2-7
d_gene: TRBD1

CDR3nt: TGTGCCAGCAGCTTGGCGTTTTCAGGGGGCAATGAGCAGTTCTTC
CDR3aa: CASSLAFSGGNEQFF
v_gene: TRBV5-5
abundance: NA
j_gene: TRBJ2-1
d_gene: TRBD1

CDR3nt: TGTGCCAGCAGCGAACGCTACAATGAGCAGTTCTTC
CDR3aa: CASSERYNEQFF
v_gene: TRBV6-2/TRBV6-3
abundance: NA
j_gene: TRBJ2-1
d_gene: NA

CDR3nt: TGCAGTGCTAGTGGGACAGGGGGCGTCTATGGCTACACCTTC
CDR3aa: CSASGTGGVYGYTF
v_gene: TRBV20-1
abundance: NA
j_gene: TRBJ1-2
d_gene: TRBD1

CDR3nt: TGCGCCAGCAGCCGGACAGGGTTGAATTATGAAAAACTGTTTTTT
CDR3aa: CASSRTGLNYEKLFF
v_gene: TRBV4-1
abundance: NA
j_gene: TRBJ1-4
d_gene: TRBD1

CDR3nt: TGTGCCAGCAGGGATGGGACAGTCTACGAGCAGTACTTC
CDR3aa: CASRDGTVYEQYF
v_gene: TRBV6-6
abundance: NA
j_gene: TRBJ2-7
d_gene: TRBD1

CDR3nt: TGTGCCAGCAGCTTAGATCGGGCAGGCTACACCTTC
CDR3aa: CASSLDRAGYTF
v_gene: TRBV7-2
abundance: NA
j_gene: TRBJ1-2
d_gene: NA

CDR3nt: TGTGCCAGACCGAACGAACGGGGTGTGAATCAGCCCCAGCATTTT
CDR3aa: CARPNERGVNQPQHF
v_gene: TRBV6-4
abundance: NA
j_gene: TRBJ1-5
d_gene: NA

CDR3nt: TGCGCCAGCAGCCTGGTCGGGGCCCAAGACACCATATATTTT
CDR3aa: CASSLVGAQDTIYF
v_gene: TRBV5-1
abundance: NA
j_gene: TRBJ1-3
d_gene: NA

CDR3nt: TGTGCCAGCAGTCCGAGACAGGGAGGCCAGCCCCAGCATTTT
CDR3aa: CASSPRQGGQPQHF
v_gene: TRBV7-2
abundance: NA
j_gene: TRBJ1-5
d_gene: TRBD1

CDR3nt: TGTGCCAGCAGCGTATCGGGGGAGAACACTGAAGCTTTCTTT
CDR3aa: CASSVSGENTEAFF
v_gene: TRBV9
abundance: once
j_gene: TRBJ1-1
d_gene: NA